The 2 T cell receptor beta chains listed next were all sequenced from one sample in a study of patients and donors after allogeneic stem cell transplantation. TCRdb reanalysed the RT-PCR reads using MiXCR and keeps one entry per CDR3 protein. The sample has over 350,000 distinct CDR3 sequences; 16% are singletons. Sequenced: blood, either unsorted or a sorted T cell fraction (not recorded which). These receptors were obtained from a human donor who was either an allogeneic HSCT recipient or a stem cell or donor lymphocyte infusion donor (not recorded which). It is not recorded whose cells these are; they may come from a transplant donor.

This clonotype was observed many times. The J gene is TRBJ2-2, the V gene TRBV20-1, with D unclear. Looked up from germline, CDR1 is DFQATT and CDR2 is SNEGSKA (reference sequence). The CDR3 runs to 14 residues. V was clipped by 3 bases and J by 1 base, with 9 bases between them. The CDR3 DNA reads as TGCAGTGCTAGCTCGGTAGTGAACACCGGGGAGCTGTTTTTT. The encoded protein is CSASSVVNTGELFF.

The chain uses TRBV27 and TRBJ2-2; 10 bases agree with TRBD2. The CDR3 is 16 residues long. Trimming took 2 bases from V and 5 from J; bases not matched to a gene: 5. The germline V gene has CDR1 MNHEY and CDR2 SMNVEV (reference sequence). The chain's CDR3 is CASSLRAGGPTGELFF. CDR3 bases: TGTGCCAGCAGTTTACGAGCGGGGGGGCCGACCGGGGAGCTGTTTTTT.